The 14 T cell receptor beta chains reported below all come from one sample, sequenced in a study of Graves' ophthalmopathy and Graves' hyperthyroidism. Transcripts of RNA were the source for amplifying TCR beta CDR3 regions. Second-round multiplex PCR came after a first-round RT-PCR that employed HTBI primers. TCRdb re-called the multiplex PCR reads through MiXCR, storing one row per CDR3 protein. The table has around 660,000 distinct CDR3 sequences, about two fifths seen once. Sequencing was carried out using peripheral blood. These receptors were obtained from an adult man with Graves' ophthalmopathy.

Worth noting for this clonotype: A read error is possible here, since a much larger clone lies one base away. The rearrangement uses TRBV7-2 and TRBJ2-5; D not certain. The J call is doubtful: the DNA matches TRBJ2-7 better. Germline CDR1 is SGHTA and CDR2 is FQGNSA. The CDR3 is made up of 14 amino acids. The CDR3 here is CASSPIKIPYEQYF. CDR3 in DNA: TGTGCCAGCAGCCCCATAAAGATTCCCTACGAGCAGTACTTC.

The chain has TRBV7-8 and TRBJ2-7, with 9 positions matching TRBD1. The germline V gene has CDR1 SGHVS and CDR2 FQNEAQ. The CDR3 runs to 14 residues. V dropped 5 bases and J dropped 5; count of bases not matched to a gene: 7. CDR3 nucleotides: TGTGCCAGCAGCGTCTCGGGGACAGGGAACGAGCAGTACTTC. This sequence encodes CASSVSGTGNEQYF.

This clonotype occurred once. The chain carries TRBV29-1 and TRBJ2-6, with a weak D call TRBD2 (5 bases). CDR3 length: 15 amino acids. Per the germline V gene, CDR1 is SQVTM and CDR2 is ANQGSEA. Trimming stripped 0 bases from V and 1 base from J, with 7 bases between. CDR3 sequence reads: CSVEELGSGANVLTF. In nucleotides, the CDR3 is TGCAGCGTTGAAGAACTAGGGTCTGGGGCCAACGTCCTGACTTTC.

The chain joins TRBV7-2 to TRBJ1-5, with D perhaps matching TRBD1 (6 bases). Germline V CDR1 and CDR2: SGHTA, FQGNSA. This CDR3 is built from 15 residues. Trimming took off 5 bases at V and 12 bases at J, with 23 bases between the two ends. As DNA, the CDR3 is TGTGCCAGCAGCCAAGACAGGACTTCGGGGAGGCTCCAGCATTTT. This codes for CASSQDRTSGRLQHF.

This clonotype was observed many times. V is TRBV24-1 and J is TRBJ1-5; D unresolved. CDR3 length equals 14 residues. Trimming stripped 3 bases from V and 6 bases from J, with 11 bases between. In germline, CDR1 is KGHDR, CDR2 SFDVKD. The CDR3 spells CATSDLPPGQPQHF. The CDR3 bases are TGTGCCACCAGTGATCTGCCCCCGGGTCAGCCCCAGCATTTT.

The chain is built from TRBV27 and TRBJ2-5; 8 nucleotides agree with TRBD2. The CDR3 has 13 amino acids. Trimming removed 5 bases from V and 6 bases from J; junction bases left unmatched: 5. Germline CDR1 is MNHEY and CDR2 is SMNVEV (reference sequence). The CDR3 region has the DNA TGTGCCAGCAGTGTGACTAGCGTAAAGACCCAGTACTTC. Its protein is CASSVTSVKTQYF.

This clonotype was recorded a few times. The chain carries TRBV6-5 and TRBJ2-7; perhaps D is TRBD1 or TRBD2 (5 bases each). The V gene's germline CDR1 is MNHEY and CDR2 SVGAGI. V was pared by 6 bases and J by 3 bases, with 15 bases between. The CDR3 contains 14 residues. Here the CDR3 DNA reads TGTGCCAGCAGCTGGCCGGGACCGTTCTACGAGCAGTACTTC. Protein: CASSWPGPFYEQYF.

This clonotype has a count of ten or more. The genes are TRBV3-1 and TRBJ1-2; 7 nucleotides align to TRBD1. The CDR3 totals 13 residues. Germline V lookup: CDR1 LGHDT, CDR2 YNNKEL (reference sequence). The trim removed 5 bases at V and 8 bases at J, leaving 8 bases unmatched. CDR3 in amino acids: CASSSGQPGGYTF. The CDR3 DNA reads as TGTGCCAGCAGCTCGGGACAGCCAGGGGGCTACACCTTC.

Only a few counts were recorded for this clonotype. The J gene is TRBJ2-7, the V gene TRBV7-2; D not resolved. Trimming took 5 bases from V and 0 from J, leaving 14 bases between them. Germline V gene lookup returns CDR1 SGHTA and CDR2 FQGNSA. The CDR3 is 15 residues long. CDR3 nucleotide sequence: TGTGCCAGCAGCCTTACACCTAGGAGCTCCTACGAGCAGTACTTC. Its translation is CASSLTPRSSYEQYF.

This chain joins TRBV6-5 and TRBJ1-1; unclear D gene. V lost 0 bases to trimming and J lost 6 bases, with 11 bases between them. The CDR3 has 14 amino acids. The V gene's germline CDR1 is MNHEY and CDR2 SVGAGI. CDR3 protein: CASSYSIQEAEAFF. The CDR3 DNA reads as TGTGCCAGCAGTTACTCGATTCAAGAGGCTGAAGCTTTCTTT.

The rearrangement links TRBV20-1 to TRBJ1-5; 7 bases fit TRBD1. The DNA end is a closer match to TRBJ2-3, so the J assignment may be wrong. The germline gives CDR1 DFQATT, CDR2 SNEGSKA (reference sequence). This CDR3 is built from 14 residues. The CDR3 DNA sequence: TGCAGTGCTCTCCGGACAGGCCGCAATAAGCCCCAGTATTTT. Its translation is CSALRTGRNKPQYF.

This clonotype was seen repeatedly, ten times or more. The genes are TRBV5-1 and TRBJ1-1; D gene uncertain. The germline CDR1 and CDR2 sequences are SGHRS and YFSETQ. Trimming took 0 bases from V and 4 from J, leaving 10 bases between them. CDR3 length equals 14 residues. The CDR3 region is CASSLAGGGTEAFF. In DNA form, the CDR3 reads TGCGCCAGCAGCTTGGCAGGCGGTGGCACTGAAGCTTTCTTT.

This clonotype was seen at least ten times. The CDR3 here is CASSDDRPDTGNTIYF. As DNA, the CDR3 is TGTGCCAGCAGTGACGATCGTCCTGACACTGGAAACACCATATATTTT. The rearrangement joins TRBV2 to TRBJ1-3; D unclear. This CDR3 spans 16 amino acids. The V gene lost 3 bases and the J gene lost 2 bases, with 14 bases spanning the gap. Germline V gives CDR1 SNHLY, CDR2 FYNNEI.

This clonotype has a handful of counts. V gene TRBV4-3 combines with J gene TRBJ1-1, with D unclear. The germline V gene has CDR1 LGHNA and CDR2 YSLEER. The CDR3 runs to 13 residues. V gave up 1 base and J gave up 6 bases, with 9 bases separating them. The CDR3 region is CASSQGVVAEAFF. CDR3 nucleotide sequence: TGCGCCAGCAGCCAAGGGGTCGTGGCTGAAGCTTTCTTT.